What follows are 21 T cell receptor beta chains derived from one specimen sequenced in a study of cytomegalovirus exposure and HLA in healthy donors. It was with 60 Vbeta and 13 Jbeta primers that the PCR ran. Produced via immunoSEQ multiplex PCR; TCRdb's table is partial and in-frame only. In the table there are 200,000 to 250,000 clones, about 70% of which are singletons. Sequencing was carried out using PBMCs. The receptors shown here come from a man aged 35 to 55 in good health and CMV-seropositive.

V is TRBV10-3 and J is TRBJ2-3; 10 bases are a match to TRBD1. This CDR3 comprises 19 residues. Unmatched junction bases numbered 16, after V lost 5 bases and J lost 2 bases. From germline, CDR1 is ENHRY and CDR2 SYGVKD. The CDR3 nucleotides read TGTGCCATCAGTACGGACAGGGGGAGTCGGGGGGGAGACACAGATACGCAGTATTTT. This gives the protein CAISTDRGSRGGDTDTQYF.

The V and J genes are TRBV9 and TRBJ1-4, with 7 bases lining up with TRBD1. The CDR3 is 15 residues long. J lost 7 bases, V lost 0 bases, and 6 bases had no gene match. Germline CDR1 and CDR2: SGDLS and YYNGEE. Here the CDR3 DNA reads TGTGCCAGCAGCGTAGCTACAGGGACAGCTGAAAAACTGTTTTTT. This encodes CASSVATGTAEKLFF.

This clone was counted only a few times. The chain employs TRBV28 and TRBJ2-7, with TRBD1 matching 7 bases. CDR1 is MDHEN and CDR2 is SYDVKM in the germline V gene. The CDR3 contains 14 residues. J lost 4 bases, V lost 6 bases, and 9 bases had no gene match. The CDR3 DNA is TGTGCCAGCAGCCCAGGACAGGTTGCTTACGAGCAGTACTTC. Encoded protein: CASSPGQVAYEQYF.

This chain links TRBV7-3 with TRBJ1-1; maybe TRBD1 (6 bases). The ends were cut back, 8 bases at V and 6 bases at J, with 19 bases in the middle. CDR1 is SGHTA, CDR2 FQGTGA, per germline. The length of the CDR3 is 14 residues. The DNA of the CDR3 is TGTGCCAGCGTGCCAAACAGGGACGGACCTGAAGCTTTCTTT. Translated: CASVPNRDGPEAFF.

This sequence joins TRBV7-2 and TRBJ1-1, with TRBD1 as a possible D gene (6 bases). Germline V gene lookup returns CDR1 SGHTA and CDR2 FQGNSA. The V end was cut by 4 bases, the J end by 2 bases, with 14 bases between. The CDR3 loop spans 15 amino acids. CDR3 in DNA: TGTGCCAGCAGCTCCGACAGGTTCAGTAACACTGAAGCTTTCTTT. Amino acid sequence: CASSSDRFSNTEAFF.

The table lists this clone with a few counts. The genes are TRBV7-8 and TRBJ2-7; a possible D gene is TRBD2 (5 bases). Trimming removed 4 bases at V and 4 bases at J, with 11 bases between. The CDR3 is 13 amino acids. The germline V gene encodes CDR1 SGHVS and CDR2 FQNEAQ. The CDR3 region is CASSSRTGYEQYF. DNA of the CDR3: TGTGCCAGCAGCTCCCGGACGGGGTACGAGCAGTACTTC.

The DNA for the CDR3 is TGTGCCAGCAGCCGGACGGGGTTGGAAGAAAAACTGTTTTTT. Translated, it gives CASSRTGLEEKLFF. The genes are TRBV14 and TRBJ1-4, with D unclear. CDR1 and CDR2 (germline): SGHDN, FVKESK. Trimming removed 4 bases from V and 8 bases from J, with 14 bases in between. The CDR3 extends over 14 amino acids.

The chain is built from TRBV7-7 and TRBJ2-1; TRBD2 matches 10 bases. Germline V gene sequence: CDR1 SSHAT, CDR2 FNYEAQ (reference sequence). V was clipped by 5 bases and J by 3 bases; unmatched bases: 4. This CDR3 has 15 residues. The CDR3, as DNA: TGTGCCAGCAGCCTTACTAGCGGGGACTACAATGAGCAGTTCTTC. Translation gives CASSLTSGDYNEQFF.

This chain links TRBV6-1 with TRBJ2-3; 11 bases fit TRBD2. Germline V CDR1 and CDR2: MNHNS, SASEGT. This CDR3 region has 16 residues. J lost 3 bases, V lost 4 bases, and 6 bases had no gene match. The CDR3 protein is CASSALGLAETDTQYF. CDR3 sequence (DNA): TGTGCCAGCAGTGCCCTGGGACTAGCGGAAACAGATACGCAGTATTTT.

The count of this clone is one. This chain links TRBV4-1 with TRBJ2-1; 13 positions agree with TRBD2. The V gene's germline CDR1 is MGHRA and CDR2 YSYEKL. V was clipped by 2 bases and J by 12 bases; unmatched bases: 10. This CDR3 region has 16 residues. The CDR3 here is CASSQLTGLAGMRQFF. CDR3 nucleotide sequence: TGCGCCAGCAGCCAACTCACGGGACTAGCGGGGATGCGGCAGTTCTTC.

This clone was observed a few times. This chain uses TRBV11-2 with TRBJ1-2, with 9 positions matching TRBD1. CDR1 SGHAT and CDR2 FQNNGV come from the germline V gene. The CDR3 spans 18 residues. V shed 2 bases and J 0 bases; nucleotides not matched to a gene: 10. CDR3 loop: CASSLSPGTGRANYGYTF. In nucleotides, the CDR3 is TGTGCCAGCAGCTTAAGTCCCGGGACAGGGCGAGCTAACTATGGCTACACCTTC.

The rearrangement links TRBV27 to TRBJ1-2; D might be TRBD1 (5 bases). Germline V gene sequence: CDR1 MNHEY, CDR2 SMNVEV (reference sequence). The CDR3 sequence is 14 residues long. V dropped 0 bases and J dropped 5 bases, with 10 bases sitting between them. The CDR3 nucleotides are TGTGCCAGCAGTTTATCGGGGCAGGGTTATGGCTACACCTTC. Encoded protein: CASSLSGQGYGYTF.

The CDR3 region is CASSYSWGWGTGELFF. For the CDR3, the DNA is TGTGCCAGCAGTTATTCTTGGGGCTGGGGCACCGGGGAGCTGTTTTTT. The genes are TRBV6-5 and TRBJ2-2; tentative D call: TRBD1 (5 bases). This CDR3 comprises 16 residues. The V end lost 3 bases, the J end lost 4 bases, and 15 bases lay between the germline ends. Germline loops: CDR1 MNHEY, CDR2 SVGAGI.

In the case of this clone: At one boundary the junction diverges from the germline segment, which might be a read error. The J gene is TRBJ1-1, the V gene TRBV7-9; 7 bases fit TRBD1. The CDR3 contains 17 residues. Germline assignment: CDR1 SEHNR and CDR2 FQNEAQ (reference sequence). The chain's CDR3 is CSSSPRQGLTLDTEAFF. Written as DNA, the CDR3 is TGTTCCAGCAGCCCCCGACAGGGACTTACGCTGGACACTGAAGCTTTCTTT. The variable domain in full, with the rest retrieved from reference TRBV7-9 and TRBJ1-1, is DTGVSQNPRHKITKRGQNVTFRCDPISEHNRLYWYRQTLGQGPEFLTYFQNEAQLEKSRLLSDRFSAERPKGSFSTLEIQRTEQGDSAMYLCSSSPRQGLTLDTEAFFGQGTRLTVV.

The rearrangement joins TRBV7-8 to TRBJ2-3; TRBD2 matches 16 bases. V lost 1 base to trimming and J lost 0 bases; unmatched junction nucleotides: 10. The CDR3 spans 21 residues. The germline V gene has CDR1 SGHVS and CDR2 FQNEAQ. This CDR3 is CASSLGGLAGGRPASTDTQYF. DNA for the CDR3: TGTGCCAGCAGCTTAGGGGGACTAGCGGGGGGGCGACCTGCTAGCACAGATACGCAGTATTTT.

Regarding this clone: One end of the junction does not line up with germline, which may come from a read error. V usage is TRBV7-9 and J usage is TRBJ1-3; TRBD1 matches at 9 bases. Germline V lookup: CDR1 SEHNR, CDR2 FQNEAQ (reference sequence). This CDR3 region has 15 residues. The chain's CDR3 is CSSSTTGGWGNTIYF. CDR3 in DNA: TGTTCCAGCAGCACAACAGGGGGCTGGGGAAACACCATATATTTT.

The rearrangement joins TRBV28 to TRBJ2-7, with 9 bases lining up with TRBD1. Germline V gene data show CDR1 as MDHEN and CDR2 as SYDVKM. The ends lost 5 bases at V and 3 bases at J; junction bases unmatched: 5. The CDR3 contains 14 residues. The CDR3 bases are TGTGCCAGCAGTCTGACAGGGGGTCTCTACGAGCAGTACTTC. It encodes CASSLTGGLYEQYF.

This chain joins TRBV6-1 and TRBJ2-2, with 9 positions matching TRBD2. This CDR3 spans 14 amino acids. Germline V CDR1 and CDR2: MNHNS, SASEGT. Losses at the gene ends were 4 bases for V and 6 bases for J; bases not matched to a gene: 3. CDR3 in DNA: TGTGCCAGCAGTGGGCGGGGGGGCCCCGGGGAGCTGTTTTTT. It specifies CASSGRGGPGELFF.

This clone showed up just a few times. The rearrangement links TRBV19 to TRBJ2-5, with 8 bases identical to TRBD1. The J call may be incorrect, as the DNA end agrees better with TRBJ2-7. Looked up from germline, CDR1 is LNHDA and CDR2 is SQIVND (reference sequence). This CDR3 comprises 15 residues. The chain's CDR3 is CASSISRGRPYEQYF. CDR3 in DNA: TGTGCCAGTAGTATTAGCAGGGGGCGCCCCTACGAGCAGTACTTC.

V is TRBV6-4 and J is TRBJ2-1; 7 bases line up with TRBD2. CDR3 length: 15 amino acids. The V gene's germline CDR1 is MRHNA and CDR2 SNTAGT. J lost 4 bases, V lost 8 bases, and 11 bases had no gene match. This CDR3 is CASSLRGEPYNEQFF. DNA of the CDR3: TGTGCCAGCTCTCTCCGGGGGGAGCCTTACAATGAGCAGTTCTTC.

This chain connects TRBV19 to TRBJ2-5, with a tentative D call TRBD1 (6 bases). The J call may be faulty, since TRBJ2-7 better matches the DNA end. The CDR3 is 13 amino acids. Looked up from germline, CDR1 is LNHDA and CDR2 is SQIVND (reference sequence). In DNA form, the CDR3 reads TGTGCCAGTAGCCCTATCCAGGGGTACGAGCAGTACTTC. It yields the protein CASSPIQGYEQYF.